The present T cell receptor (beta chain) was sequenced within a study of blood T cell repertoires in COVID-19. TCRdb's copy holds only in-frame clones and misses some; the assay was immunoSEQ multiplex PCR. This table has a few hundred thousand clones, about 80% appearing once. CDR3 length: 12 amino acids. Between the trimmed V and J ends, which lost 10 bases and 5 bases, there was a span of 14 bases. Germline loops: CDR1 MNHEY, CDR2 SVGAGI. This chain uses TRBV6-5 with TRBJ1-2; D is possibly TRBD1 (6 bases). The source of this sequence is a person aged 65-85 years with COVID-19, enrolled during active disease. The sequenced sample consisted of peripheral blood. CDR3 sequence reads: CATGGAQYGYTF. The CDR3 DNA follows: TGTGCCACGGGGGGGGCGCAGTATGGCTACACCTTC.